This T cell receptor (beta chain) is drawn from a study of glioma-infiltrating T cells. Study-level points and caveats: Gliomas, especially low-grade, showed above-expected tissue-blood divergence; non-neoplastic patients showed below.

V lost 4 bases to trimming and J lost 1 base, with 12 bases between them. This CDR3 region has 15 residues. In germline, CDR1 is LGHDT, CDR2 YNNKEL (reference sequence). TCR alpha and beta CDR3 regions were amplified from RNA using iRepertoire nested multiplex PCR. Input was 100-400 ng of tissue mRNA or PBMC total RNA. MiXCR was run by TCRdb on the multiplex PCR reads, yielding one entry per CDR3 protein. The sample has over 80,000 distinct CDR3 sequences; 35% to 50% are singletons. This clonotype appeared once. Its matching antigen is unknown. A much more abundant neighbour one base away suggests this may be a read error.

Sample: glioma tissue, nonneoplastic brain tissue, or PBMCs (not recorded which). This TCR derives from a human donor with low-grade glioma or glioblastoma, undergoing nonglioma brain surgery, or in good health (not recorded which). The rearrangement joins TRBV3-1 to TRBJ2-3, with D possibly TRBD2 on 5 matching bases. CDR3 in amino acids: CASSPRVSGTDTQYF. CDR3 coding DNA: TGTGCCAGCAGCCCCCGGGTTAGCGGCACAGATACGCAGTATTTT.